This entry lists 14 T cell receptor beta chains sequenced from one sample in a study of blood T cell repertoires in COVID-19. Measured with immunoSEQ multiplex PCR; TCRdb has only the in-frame clones, and not every one. The sample records 50,000 to 65,000 clones, around 88% being singletons. Sequencing used peripheral blood. These TCRs come from a human donor in a cohort sampled during active COVID-19.

The rearrangement uses TRBV25-1 and TRBJ2-3; 11 bases are shared with TRBD2. Germline V gene sequence: CDR1 MGHDK, CDR2 SYGVNS. Germline trimming cut 2 bases from V and 5 bases from J; bases unmatched to any gene: 6. The CDR3 has 16 amino acids. The CDR3 spells CASSERRLAGGDTQYF. The DNA of the CDR3 is TGTGCCAGCAGTGAACGGCGTCTAGCGGGAGGAGATACGCAGTATTTT.

The V call is TRBV18, the J call TRBJ2-1; 9 bases align to TRBD2. The ends lost 2 bases at V and 6 bases at J; junction bases unmatched: 8. Germline loops: CDR1 KGHSH, CDR2 LQKENI. This CDR3 has 16 amino acids. The chain's CDR3 is CASSPRTSDNGNEQFF. The CDR3 DNA follows: TGTGCCAGCTCACCAAGGACTAGCGACAATGGCAATGAGCAGTTCTTC.

The V and J genes are TRBV4-1 and TRBJ2-7, with a possible D match to TRBD1 (6 bases). The CDR3 loop spans 15 amino acids. The germline V and J ends were trimmed by 1 base and 2 bases, with 12 bases remaining between them. Germline V gives CDR1 MGHRA, CDR2 YSYEKL. In DNA, the CDR3 is TGCGCCAGCAGCCAAGGCCAGGGGATTCCCTACGAGCAGTACTTC. Its translation is CASSQGQGIPYEQYF.

CDR3 sequence: CASSATSGSSKETQYF. CDR3 bases: TGTGCCAGCAGTGCTACTAGCGGGAGTAGTAAAGAGACCCAGTACTTC. This chain joins TRBV28 and TRBJ2-5; 11 bases fit TRBD2. Germline assignment: CDR1 MDHEN and CDR2 SYDVKM. The CDR3 is 16 amino acids. Trimming took 5 bases from V and 3 from J; bases not matched to a gene: 8.

The CDR3 nucleotides read TGTGCCAGCAGCTCCATCCCGATTCGGGACAGTCACACCGGGGAGCTGTTTTTT. It codes for CASSSIPIRDSHTGELFF. The V gene is TRBV7-2, the J gene TRBJ2-2; 7 bases map to TRBD1. The CDR3 extends over 18 amino acids. V lost 4 bases and J lost 3; bases outside the gene matches: 14. Germline V gene data show CDR1 as SGHTA and CDR2 as FQGNSA.

V gene TRBV6-1 combines with J gene TRBJ2-3, with 7 bases aligning to TRBD1. Germline CDR1 and CDR2: MNHNS and SASEGT. The junction had 2 bases not matched to a gene; V was cut back by 1 base and J by 1 base. The CDR3 is made up of 15 amino acids. The CDR3 loop reads CASSEDRGGTDTQYF. The CDR3 bases are TGTGCCAGCAGTGAAGACAGGGGTGGCACAGATACGCAGTATTTT.

This chain links TRBV6-5 with TRBJ1-4, with D unresolved. The V gene lost 6 bases and the J gene lost 5 bases, with 4 bases spanning the gap. CDR1 and CDR2 from the germline V gene are MNHEY and SVGAGI. This CDR3 has 11 amino acids. CDR3 coding DNA: TGTGCCAGCAGACAGAATGAAAAACTGTTTTTT. Protein: CASRQNEKLFF.

This chain connects TRBV12-5 to TRBJ1-2; TRBD1 matches at 9 bases. CDR1 and CDR2 (germline): LGHNT, FRNRAP. The CDR3 spans 13 residues. V shed 6 bases, J shed 8 bases, and the junction held 7 bases outside the gene matches. The CDR3 region is CASGFDRGSGYTF. The CDR3 DNA follows: TGTGCTAGTGGCTTCGACAGGGGGTCGGGCTACACCTTC. Looking up the rest from reference TRBV12-5 and TRBJ1-2 gives the full variable domain: DARVTQTPRHKVTEMGQEVTMRCQPILGHNTVFWYRQTMMQGLELLAYFRNRAPLDDSGMPKDRFSAEMPDATLATLKIQPSEPRDSAVYFCASGFDRGSGYTFGSGTRLTVV.

There are a few counts of this clone. The chain recombines TRBV21-1 with TRBJ2-2; the table's D call, TRBD1, was not checked against the DNA. TRBV21-1 is termed a pseudogene. The CDR3 extends over 16 amino acids. The CDR3 here is CASITGYGIDTGELFF. The CDR3, as DNA: TGTGCCAGCATTACAGGGTATGGAATAGACACCGGGGAGCTGTTTTTT.

V gene TRBV4-2 combines with J gene TRBJ2-3; a possible D gene is TRBD2 (6 bases). CDR3 length: 13 amino acids. Trimming removed 2 bases from V and 4 bases from J, with 7 bases in between. The germline CDR1 and CDR2 sequences are LGHNA and YNFKEQ. In nucleotides, the CDR3 is TGTGCCAGCAGCCAAAGGGACTCAGATACGCAGTATTTT. Its protein is CASSQRDSDTQYF.

The V gene is TRBV6-6, the J gene TRBJ2-7; 10 bases map to TRBD1. The J segment lost 4 bases and the V segment lost 2 bases, leaving 8 bases of the junction unmatched. The CDR3 has 16 residues. Germline V CDR1 and CDR2: MNHNY, SVGAGI (reference sequence). This CDR3 is CASSYKLRDRGYEQYF. DNA for the CDR3: TGTGCCAGCAGTTACAAACTTCGGGACAGGGGTTACGAGCAGTACTTC.

The rearrangement uses TRBV4-1 and TRBJ2-3, with TRBD2 matching 7 bases. CDR3 size: 15 residues. V dropped 4 bases and J dropped 3; count of bases not matched to a gene: 7. Germline V lookup: CDR1 MGHRA, CDR2 YSYEKL. The CDR3 DNA reads as TGCGCCAGCAGCCGACTAGCAGTGTCAACAGATACGCAGTATTTT. Translation: CASSRLAVSTDTQYF.

The CDR3 reads CASSQGGRGMSGYTF. The CDR3 nucleotides are TGTGCCAGCAGCCAAGGAGGCAGGGGGATGTCTGGCTACACCTTC. This chain connects TRBV3-1 (or the pseudogene TRBV3-2) to TRBJ1-2; 7 bases align to TRBD1. Germline V CDR1 and CDR2: LGHDT, YNNKEL (reference sequence). There are 15 residues in the CDR3. J lost 7 bases, V lost 1 base, and 9 bases had no gene match.

The CDR3 bases are TGTGCCAGCAGTCCTCAGGGGGTCCACGAGCAGTACTTC. This codes for CASSPQGVHEQYF. The J gene is TRBJ2-7, the V gene TRBV28; TRBD1 aligns across 7 bases. Germline V gives CDR1 MDHEN, CDR2 SYDVKM. Unmatched junction bases numbered 6, after V lost 5 bases and J lost 5 bases. The CDR3 totals 13 residues.